The source of this TCR beta chain is a study of blood T cells in healthy people across ages (dated by TCRdb to about 2015). For context, the study as a whole: In model experiments, roughly one uniquely barcoded TCR beta cDNA molecule per two T cells was captured by template switching. The donors were split into four age groups: young (average 16 years), middle-aged (around 37), aged (more than 60) and long-lived (roughly 86). Using the same blood draw, the study looked at two additional independent replicas of 1 million unique cDNA reads for two donors, one aged 18 to 30 and the other aged 80 or older. To avoid experimental bias, donors of different ages were spread randomly across the sequencing lanes. To track age-related changes in TCR beta repertoire diversity, the study relied on deep sequencing normalized with unique cDNA molecular identifiers. General findings and caveats noted by the study authors: Observed TCR beta diversity correlated strongly with the percentage of naive T cells measured by flow cytometry. Because the CMV infection status of the donors was unknown, age-related changes in expanded clonotypes may potentially have been confounded. As age increased, observed TCR beta diversity per million T cells dropped in a roughly linear way, and a significant reduction was already evident by age roughly 36. Conclusive comparison of naive and antigen-experienced compartments was prevented by the profiling of bulk unsorted PBMCs. Total diversity estimates from one million sequenced T cells were considered lower bounds and underestimates. Compared with the aged group, more naive CD4+ T cells, fewer expanded clones and increased TCR diversity were shown by the long-lived group, suggesting age selection.

Library generation was performed with 5' RACE. Sequencing was performed on an Illumina HiSeq 2500. A second PCR of roughly 6 to 12 cycles was run with a J-beta primer mix and a sample-barcoded 5' primer. Each TCR beta cDNA molecule received a unique molecular identifier from a template-switch 5' adaptor carrying 12 random nucleotides. At least 3 million CDR3-containing paired-end reads were obtained from each sample. All of the RNA was converted into first-strand cDNA using the Mint cDNA synthesis kit, with a TRBC-specific oligonucleotide serving as the primer. Following uracil-DNA glycosylase treatment, all cDNA underwent a first 18-cycle PCR with the universal primers M1SS and BC2_uni_R. The authors' analysis ran thus. For normalization, 1 million high-quality reads, each with a distinct molecular identifier, were randomly selected from each sample. Instead of being binned into consensus sequences, reads that shared molecular identifiers were thrown out. CDR3 identification, clonotype clustering and error correction used MiTCR with a Q25 quality threshold and the strictest error-elimination algorithm. A nonparametric unseen species model with Euler transformation was used to estimate lower-bound total TCR beta diversity. The raw public reads went through TCRdb reprocessing: fastp at Q25, MiXCR clone calling, in-frame beta chains kept. Entries are consolidated by CDR3 protein sequence, retaining the most common genes and DNA. The V and J calls and clone size are TCRdb's, not the authors'. In this sample the table shows some 900,000 distinct CDR3 sequences, under 35% of which occur a single time. Approximately 15% of the sample goes to the ten largest clones.

The CDR1 and CDR2 encoded by the germline V gene are KGHDR and SFDVKD. Including cysteine and phenylalanine, the CDR3 has 17 amino acids. The kept DNA is CDR3 alone, 51 bases in frame from the first base. Clipping removes 6 bases from V and 6 bases from J, with 8 as the unmatched junction base count. The 40 or so donors, aged 6 to 90 years, were systemically healthy Caucasian individuals from Russia. Each donor gave around 9.8 milliliters of peripheral blood, collected into EDTA-treated Vacutainer tubes. PBMCs were isolated by Ficoll-Paque density-gradient centrifugation, with at least 7 million obtained per sample. Trizol reagent was used to extract total RNA from the PBMCs, yielding at least 5.5 micrograms per sample. Naive CD45RAhigh/CD27high T cell percentages were measured by flow cytometry on a PBMC aliquot from every donor. This clonotype was picked up many times. Its binding antigen is unknown. Base-call qualities are not available, and no considerably larger clone is one nucleotide away.

Recombination joined TRBV24-1 with TRBJ2-1, with TRBD2 matching 15 junction bases. Material: blood. This receptor was identified in a woman at least 80 years old in good health. The CDR3 sequence is CATSKRTSGGALNEQFF. The sequence in DNA is TGTGCCACCAGTAAGAGGACTAGCGGGGGGGCCCTCAATGAGCAGTTCTTC.